Each of the 21 T cell receptor beta chains below was sequenced from the same sample in a study of OX40 agonist ivuxolimab in advanced cancers. Profiling relied on immunoSEQ multiplex PCR, and the TCRdb table lists in-frame clones only, not all of them. The table has about 75,000 clones, roughly 81% seen once. The sample in question was CD4+ or CD8+ T cells sorted from blood, obtained in a trial of the OX40 agonist ivuxolimab. All receptors come from an adult with an advanced solid tumor such as melanoma, head and neck, liver or kidney cancer.

The chain uses TRBV9 and TRBJ2-5; TRBD1 agrees at 8 bases. V lost 4 bases, J lost 2 bases, and 4 bases stayed unmatched. This CDR3 has 14 residues. Looked up from germline, CDR1 is SGDLS and CDR2 is YYNGEE. CDR3 region: CASSPWTGQETQYF. The CDR3, as DNA: TGTGCCAGCAGCCCTTGGACAGGGCAAGAGACCCAGTACTTC.

This rearrangement joins TRBV21-1 to TRBJ1-2. TRBV21-1 is recorded as a pseudogene. The CDR3 totals 16 residues. DNA for the CDR3: TGTGCCAGCAGCAAAAACCCAAGCTGGGTGATCTATGGCTACACCTTC. Translation: CASSKNPSWVIYGYTF.

CDR3 region: CASSSRGGGQPQHF. The DNA for the CDR3 is TGTGCCAGCAGCTCAAGGGGGGGAGGACAGCCCCAGCATTTT. The chain links TRBV7-2 to TRBJ1-5, with D possibly being TRBD1 (6 bases). The ends were cut back, 4 bases at V and 7 bases at J, with 14 bases in the middle. The CDR3 runs 14 residues. Germline CDR1 is SGHTA and CDR2 is FQGNSA. Full variable domain (rest looked up from reference TRBV7-2 and TRBJ1-5): GAGVSQSPSNKVTEKGKDVELRCDPISGHTALYWYRQSLGQGLEFLIYFQGNSAPDKSGLPSDRFSAERTGGSVSTLTIQRTQQEDSAVYLCASSSRGGGQPQHFGDGTRLSIL.

The rearrangement links TRBV5-6 to TRBJ2-2; TRBD2 matches at 8 bases. Germline V gene data show CDR1 as SGHDT and CDR2 as YYEEEE. The CDR3 is made up of 15 amino acids. The trim removed 2 bases at V and 4 bases at J, leaving 4 bases unmatched. The CDR3 sequence is CASSFKREITGELFF. As DNA, the CDR3 is TGTGCCAGCAGCTTCAAGCGGGAGATCACCGGGGAGCTGTTTTTT.

The chain combines TRBV5-6 with TRBJ1-1, with D possibly TRBD1 on 6 matching bases. There are 15 residues in the CDR3. Between the trimmed V and J ends, which lost 4 bases and 1 base, there was a span of 14 bases. Germline loops: CDR1 SGHDT, CDR2 YYEEEE. The DNA for the CDR3 is TGTGCCAGCAGCCTGCCGGGGGGGCAGAACACTGAAGCTTTCTTT. Translating it yields CASSLPGGQNTEAFF.

The V call is TRBV5-4, the J call TRBJ2-1, with D uncertain. V lost 0 bases and J 0 bases, leaving 13 bases between the germline ends. Germline V gene data show CDR1 as SGHNT and CDR2 as YYREEE (reference sequence). The CDR3 runs to 17 residues. The CDR3 here is CASSLAGGSPSYNEQFF. In DNA, the CDR3 is TGTGCCAGCAGCTTGGCCGGCGGTAGCCCCTCCTACAATGAGCAGTTCTTC.

About this clone itself: Other DNA sequences in this specimen translate into the identical CDR3. The chain is built from TRBV19 and TRBJ2-7; D not resolved. CDR1 and CDR2 from the germline V gene are LNHDA and SQIVND (reference sequence). The V gene lost 5 bases and the J gene lost 4 bases, with 6 bases spanning the gap. The CDR3 has 11 amino acids. In DNA form, the CDR3 reads TGTGCCAGTAGTTCTGAGTACGAGCAGTACTTC. Translation gives CASSSEYEQYF.

The rearrangement links TRBV6-1 to TRBJ2-5; D is unresolved. The germline gives CDR1 MNHNS, CDR2 SASEGT. V lost 7 bases, J lost 5 bases, and 14 bases lay in between. The CDR3 length is 13 residues. The CDR3 reads CASKYTLGETQYF. The CDR3 nucleotides read TGTGCCAGCAAATATACCCTGGGGGAGACCCAGTACTTC.

The chain recombines TRBV28 with TRBJ2-5; 8 positions agree with TRBD2. The J segment lost 4 bases and the V segment lost 2 bases, leaving 6 bases of the junction unmatched. The CDR3 is 15 amino acids. Germline V gene sequence: CDR1 MDHEN, CDR2 SYDVKM. In DNA form, the CDR3 reads TGTGCCAGCAGTTTACTAGCGGGTCAAGCAGAGACCCAGTACTTC. Its translation is CASSLLAGQAETQYF.

The chain couples TRBV15 to TRBJ2-7; 12 bases align to TRBD1. Germline V gene sequence: CDR1 LNHNV, CDR2 YYDKDF (reference sequence). The CDR3 runs to 16 residues. J was trimmed by 5 bases and V by 1 base; bases with no gene match: 6. The CDR3, as DNA: TGTGCCACCAGCAGAGGCGGGACAGGGGGCGTCCACGAGCAGTACTTC. It specifies CATSRGGTGGVHEQYF.

The chain is built from TRBV6-4 and TRBJ2-1, with 12 bases that match TRBD1. The V gene's germline CDR1 is MRHNA and CDR2 SNTAGT. V lost 0 bases to trimming and J lost 6 bases; unmatched junction nucleotides: 6. The CDR3 spans 17 residues. The DNA for the CDR3 is TGTGCCAGCAGTGACTCATTCAGGGACAGGGGGCGCAATGAGCAGTTCTTC. It codes for CASSDSFRDRGRNEQFF.

This clone has just a few counts. This chain joins TRBV6-5 and TRBJ2-6; D call uncertain. The CDR3 is 14 residues long. CDR1 and CDR2 (germline): MNHEY, SVGAGI. Trimming cost V 2 bases and J 0 bases, with 2 bases left between them. The CDR3 region is CASSYLSGANVLTF. The CDR3 bases are TGTGCCAGCAGTTACCTCTCTGGGGCCAACGTCCTGACTTTC.

The table lists this clone with a count of one. The chain has TRBV19 and TRBJ1-2, with D tentatively TRBD1 (5 bases). Per the germline V gene, CDR1 is LNHDA and CDR2 is SQIVND (reference sequence). Trimming took off 3 bases at V and 8 bases at J, with 19 bases between the two ends. The CDR3 has 15 residues. CDR3 in amino acids: CASSMIPRGEVGYTF. DNA for the CDR3: TGTGCCAGTAGTATGATTCCCCGGGGCGAGGTCGGCTACACCTTC.

The V and J genes are TRBV19 and TRBJ1-5, with no clear D. Between the trimmed V and J ends, which lost 6 bases and 5 bases, there was a span of 8 bases. Germline V gene sequence: CDR1 LNHDA, CDR2 SQIVND (reference sequence). The length of the CDR3 is 12 residues. CDR3 loop: CASSPRDQPQHF. The CDR3 DNA is TGTGCCAGTAGCCCCCGAGATCAGCCCCAGCATTTT.

This clone is medium-sized (0.01 to 0.1%) by share. V gene TRBV7-9 combines with J gene TRBJ2-3, with TRBD1 matching 9 bases. V shed 5 bases and J 7 bases; nucleotides not matched to a gene: 7. The CDR3 extends over 14 amino acids. The V gene's germline CDR1 is SEHNR and CDR2 FQNEAQ (reference sequence). The CDR3, as DNA: TGTGCCAGCAGCCCTAGGACAGGGGAGTATACGCAGTATTTT. This encodes CASSPRTGEYTQYF.

The chain has TRBV7-9 and TRBJ2-3; D is uncertain. The germline V gene has CDR1 SEHNR and CDR2 FQNEAQ (reference sequence). This CDR3 contains 15 residues. V was trimmed by 5 bases and J by 2 bases, leaving 14 bases between them. CDR3: CASSQDGLYTDTQYF. The CDR3 DNA reads TGTGCCAGCAGCCAGGACGGTTTGTACACAGATACGCAGTATTTT. The whole variable domain, remainder taken from reference TRBV7-9 and TRBJ2-3, is DTGVSQNPRHKITKRGQNVTFRCDPISEHNRLYWYRQTLGQGPEFLTYFQNEAQLEKSRLLSDRFSAERPKGSFSTLEIQRTEQGDSAMYLCASSQDGLYTDTQYFGPGTRLTVL.

The chain uses TRBV6-5 and TRBJ2-7, with D possibly matching TRBD1 (6 bases). This CDR3 has 13 amino acids. CDR1 and CDR2 from the germline V gene are MNHEY and SVGAGI. V shed 5 bases and J shed 8 bases, with 16 bases lying between them. CDR3 sequence reads: CASSPLTGTKQYF. The CDR3 DNA reads TGTGCCAGCAGTCCCCTTACTGGGACAAAGCAGTACTTC.

The chain combines TRBV5-1 with TRBJ2-5, with 8 bases matching TRBD1. CDR1 and CDR2 from the germline V gene are SGHRS and YFSETQ. The ends lost 0 bases at V and 4 bases at J; junction bases unmatched: 5. There are 15 residues in the CDR3. The CDR3 here is CASSLVGTGTETQYF. As DNA, the CDR3 is TGCGCCAGCAGCTTGGTAGGGACAGGCACAGAGACCCAGTACTTC.

The rearrangement links TRBV5-1 to TRBJ1-1, with 10 bases fitting TRBD1. CDR1 and CDR2 from the germline V gene are SGHRS and YFSETQ. CDR3 size: 21 residues. Germline trimming cut 2 bases from V and 2 bases from J; bases unmatched to any gene: 21. DNA of the CDR3: TGCGCCAGCAGCTTCTTATTACACCGACGGGACAGGGGACAACCCAACACTGAAGCTTTCTTT. This encodes CASSFLLHRRDRGQPNTEAFF.

The V and J genes are TRBV5-1 and TRBJ2-5; possible D gene TRBD1, 6 bases. Germline CDR1 and CDR2: SGHRS and YFSETQ. The CDR3 totals 15 residues. Trimming pared 1 base from V and 1 base from J, leaving 11 bases between. Here the CDR3 DNA reads TGCGCCAGCAGCTTGACAGGGCCCTTCCAAGAGACCCAGTACTTC. Protein sequence: CASSLTGPFQETQYF.

The V gene is TRBV5-4, the J gene TRBJ2-5, with 9 bases matching TRBD1. The trim removed 5 bases at V and 2 bases at J, leaving 7 bases unmatched. The germline V gene has CDR1 SGHNT and CDR2 YYREEE (reference sequence). The CDR3 has 15 residues. The CDR3 reads CASRWDREAQETQYF. The CDR3, as DNA: TGTGCCAGCAGGTGGGACAGGGAAGCACAAGAGACCCAGTACTTC. Using reference TRBV5-4 and TRBJ2-5 for the parts outside the CDR3, the full variable domain is ETGVTQSPTHLIKTRGQQVTLRCSSQSGHNTVSWYQQALGQGPQFIFQYYREEENGRGNFPPRFSGLQFPNYSSELNVNALELDDSALYLCASRWDREAQETQYFGPGTRLLVL.